These 15 T cell receptor beta chains share one sample of origin, sequenced in a study of control samples from healthy donors and cancer patients. Data came from immunoSEQ multiplex PCR; TCRdb stores just in-frame clones and leaves some out. The table has about 200,000 clones, around 90% seen once; the top ten hold 1.5% to 2%. Specimen: blood. The receptor source for this set is a man aged 25 to 45 in good health.

This chain connects TRBV19 to TRBJ2-1; TRBD1 or TRBD2 may be the D gene (5 bases each). Trimming cost V 3 bases and J 5 bases, with 11 bases left between them. The length of the CDR3 is 14 residues. CDR1 and CDR2 from the germline V gene are LNHDA and SQIVND (reference sequence). The CDR3 spells CASSIPGRNNEQFF. Written as DNA, the CDR3 is TGTGCCAGTAGTATCCCGGGACGGAACAATGAGCAGTTCTTC.

The gene calls are TRBV20-1 and TRBJ2-3, with 12 bases that match TRBD2. Unmatched junction bases numbered 13, after V lost 3 bases and J lost 3 bases. The CDR3 loop spans 18 amino acids. Germline V gives CDR1 DFQATT, CDR2 SNEGSKA (reference sequence). CDR3 residues: CSASGGLLAGGKTDTQYF. The CDR3 bases are TGCAGTGCTAGTGGAGGGTTGCTAGCGGGGGGGAAGACAGATACGCAGTATTTT.

V usage is TRBV3-1 (or the pseudogene TRBV3-2) and J usage is TRBJ1-5, with D maybe TRBD1 (5 bases). The germline V gene encodes CDR1 LGHDT and CDR2 YNNKEL (reference sequence). Trimming stripped 4 bases from V and 6 bases from J, with 7 bases between. This CDR3 has 12 residues. This CDR3 is CASSRQGQPQHF. The CDR3 DNA follows: TGTGCCAGCAGCCGCCAGGGTCAGCCCCAGCATTTT.

As for this clone: Other nucleotide sequences from this sample produce the same CDR3. This chain joins TRBV9 and TRBJ2-7; 9 bases align to TRBD2. Germline CDR1 is SGDLS and CDR2 is YYNGEE. CDR3 length equals 15 residues. Trimming removed 2 bases from V and 0 bases from J; junction bases left unmatched: 3. In DNA, the CDR3 is TGTGCCAGCAGCGTCGGGACTAGCCTCTCCTACGAGCAGTACTTC. This sequence encodes CASSVGTSLSYEQYF.

The chain employs TRBV6-5 and TRBJ2-7, with 11 bases matching TRBD2. This CDR3 comprises 12 residues. With V trimmed by 6 bases and J by 7 bases, 2 bases remained unmatched. CDR1 and CDR2 (germline): MNHEY, SVGAGI. CDR3 DNA sequence: TGTGCCAGCAGCGGACTAGCGGGTGAGCAGTACTTC. Amino acids: CASSGLAGEQYF.

The chain uses TRBV2 and TRBJ2-1; 9 nucleotides agree with TRBD2. V shed 8 bases, J shed 10 bases, and the junction held 9 bases outside the gene matches. Germline V lookup: CDR1 SNHLY, CDR2 FYNNEI. This CDR3 is 13 amino acids long. DNA of the CDR3: TGTGCCAGCGGCGGGGGGGCCCTCCGGGAGCAGTTCTTC. Translating gives CASGGGALREQFF.

This clone was recorded only once. DNA for the CDR3: TGTGCCAGCAGCCAAGACCGGGACAGGGGGCGCAGCTATGGCTACACCTTC. Translated, it gives CASSQDRDRGRSYGYTF. This chain joins TRBV3-1 (or the pseudogene TRBV3-2) and TRBJ1-2; 12 bases are a match to TRBD1. The CDR3 is 17 amino acids. The V segment lost 0 bases and the J segment 4 bases; nucleotides outside the gene matches: 6. CDR1 and CDR2 from the germline V gene are LGHDT and YNNKEL (reference sequence).

This clone was seen only once. This chain joins TRBV3-1 (or the pseudogene TRBV3-2) and TRBJ1-2, with TRBD1 identical over 9 bases. V lost 4 bases, J lost 5 bases, and 8 bases stayed unmatched. The CDR3 length is 15 residues. CDR1 and CDR2 from the germline V gene are LGHDT and YNNKEL (reference sequence). CDR3 residues: CASSLTPGQGYGYTF. The CDR3 DNA reads TGTGCCAGCAGCCTGACGCCGGGACAGGGATATGGCTACACCTTC.

The sample holds one count of this clone. The genes are TRBV27 and TRBJ1-6; TRBD1 agrees at 11 bases. Germline trimming cut 6 bases from V and 10 bases from J; bases unmatched to any gene: 11. CDR1 MNHEY and CDR2 SMNVEV come from the germline V gene (reference sequence). The CDR3 contains 16 residues. CDR3 region: CASRTGQGAQWSPLHF. CDR3 DNA sequence: TGTGCCAGCAGAACAGGACAGGGGGCGCAGTGGTCACCCCTCCACTTT.

The rearrangement joins TRBV7-9 to TRBJ1-1; TRBD1 might be the D (5 bases). This CDR3 has 13 amino acids. Trimming removed 3 bases from V and 3 bases from J, with 8 bases in between. Per the germline V gene, CDR1 is SEHNR and CDR2 is FQNEAQ (reference sequence). The DNA of the CDR3 is TGTGCCAGCAGCTTTATGGGGGACACTGAAGCTTTCTTT. It yields the protein CASSFMGDTEAFF. The full variable domain, its missing parts supplied by reference TRBV7-9 and TRBJ1-1, is DTGVSQNPRHKITKRGQNVTFRCDPISEHNRLYWYRQTLGQGPEFLTYFQNEAQLEKSRLLSDRFSAERPKGSFSTLEIQRTEQGDSAMYLCASSFMGDTEAFFGQGTRLTVV.

V usage is TRBV5-1 and J usage is TRBJ2-2; D might be TRBD1 (5 bases). The CDR3 runs to 15 residues. In germline, CDR1 is SGHRS, CDR2 YFSETQ. V shed 0 bases and J shed 2 bases, with 8 bases lying between them. The CDR3 DNA reads as TGCGCCAGCAGCTTGGTTCAGGGAAACACCGGGGAGCTGTTTTTT. As protein: CASSLVQGNTGELFF.

The chain carries TRBV2 and TRBJ1-2; tentative D call: TRBD1 (5 bases). CDR1 is SNHLY and CDR2 is FYNNEI in the germline V gene. The CDR3 length is 15 residues. Trimming removed 2 bases at V and 13 bases at J, with 23 bases between. The CDR3 DNA reads as TGTGCCAGCAGTGAAAGGGCTGCAGGGAGTCTTCGTCCCACCTTC. Its translation is CASSERAAGSLRPTF.

As DNA, the CDR3 is TGTGCCAGCAGCCCCCCAGGTAGTTCCTACAATGAGCAGTTCTTC. Protein product: CASSPPGSSYNEQFF. The V gene is TRBV9, the J gene TRBJ2-1; no reliable D call. V was pared by 4 bases and J by 1 base, with 12 bases between. The CDR3 has 15 amino acids. Germline-derived CDR1 and CDR2 are SGDLS and YYNGEE. Looking up the rest from reference TRBV9 and TRBJ2-1 gives the full variable domain: DSGVTQTPKHLITATGQRVTLRCSPRSGDLSVYWYQQSLDQGLQFLIQYYNGEERAKGNILERFSAQQFPDLHSELNLSSLELGDSALYFCASSPPGSSYNEQFFGPGTRLTVL.

This rearrangement joins TRBV7-9 to TRBJ2-3, with D uncertain. Trimming removed 4 bases from V and 5 bases from J, with 10 bases in between. The V gene's germline CDR1 is SEHNR and CDR2 FQNEAQ (reference sequence). This CDR3 spans 13 amino acids. The CDR3 coding sequence is TGTGCCAGCAGCTCCGGACCGGTAGATACGCAGTATTTT. Translated, it gives CASSSGPVDTQYF.

The chain combines TRBV30 with TRBJ2-7; 9 positions match TRBD1. In germline, CDR1 is GTSNPN, CDR2 SVGIG (reference sequence). Germline trimming cut 0 bases from V and 6 bases from J; bases unmatched to any gene: 3. The CDR3 covers 13 residues. The DNA for the CDR3 is TGTGCCTGGAGTGTACAGGGGGCGGGCGAGCAGTACTTC. Protein sequence: CAWSVQGAGEQYF. Together with reference TRBV30 and TRBJ2-7, the CDR3 gives the full variable domain: SQTIHQWPATLVQPVGSPLSLECTVEGTSNPNLYWYRQAAGRGLQLLFYSVGIGQISSEVPQNLSASRPQDRQFILSSKKLLLSDSGFYLCAWSVQGAGEQYFGPGTRLTVT.